The clone carrying this TCR beta chain was seen more than once but under ten times. Its antigen remains unknown. These data are taken from a study of cytomegalovirus exposure and HLA in healthy donors. Study-level points and caveats: A previous analysis found most TCR beta V segments productive roughly 90% or roughly 30% of the time.

From germline, CDR1 is SGHNT and CDR2 YYREEE (reference sequence). V lost 1 base and J lost 5, with 11 bases in between. This CDR3 is built from 14 residues. The PCR made use of 60 Vbeta and 13 Jbeta primers. Study processing details: Per a later analysis, the number of unique TCR beta chains was about 80 million, of which 9 million to 12 million were shared. Profiling relied on immunoSEQ multiplex PCR, and the TCRdb table lists in-frame clones only, not all of them. The V and J calls and clone size are taken from that table; D and trimming were inferred from the DNA. The sample carries about 160,000 clones, 77% recorded once.

The J gene is TRBJ2-3, the V gene TRBV5-4; the D gene is possibly TRBD1 (6 bases). The receptor comes from a man aged 25 to 40 in good health and CMV-seropositive. Sequenced sample: PBMCs. The CDR3 here is CASSLMGAGDTQYF. For the CDR3, the DNA is TGTGCCAGCAGCTTGATGGGGGCAGGAGATACGCAGTATTTT.